This T cell receptor beta chain is from a study of OX40 agonist ivuxolimab in advanced cancers. As for the study in general: All patients had ivuxolimab intravenously every 2 weeks at 0.01 to 10 mg/kg. The dose-escalation group included hepatocellular carcinoma, melanoma, renal cell carcinoma and head and neck cancer. Study-level results: In the 0.1-3.0 mg/kg groups, partial responders showed among the lowest expansion. CD4+ and CD8+ blood T cells expanded clonally by week 6 at 0.1 to 3.0 mg/kg.

As concerns this clone: Its target is not known.

The table came from immunoSEQ multiplex PCR; TCRdb's copy has only in-frame clones and leaves some out. Here the sample spans about 76,000 clones, roughly 90% being singletons. The CDR3 contains 15 residues. From germline, CDR1 is SGHDT and CDR2 YYEEEE. Trimming cost V 1 base and J 10 bases; bases outside gene matches: 8. Sample: CD4+ or CD8+ T cells sorted from blood, taken in a trial of the OX40 agonist ivuxolimab. V is TRBV5-6 and J is TRBJ1-4; 9 bases are a match to TRBD1. This clonotype was sampled from an adult with an advanced solid tumor such as melanoma, head and neck, liver or kidney cancer. CDR3: CASSLWGGQGGKLFF. The CDR3 DNA sequence: TGTGCCAGCAGCTTGTGGGGGGGACAGGGAGGAAAACTGTTTTTT.